The 5 T cell receptor beta chains listed next were all sequenced from one sample in a study of blood T cell repertoires in COVID-19. Here immunoSEQ multiplex PCR was the method, and the copy in TCRdb shows in-frame clones only, minus some. Among approximately 220,000 clones listed, 70% to 90% were seen once. Sample: peripheral blood. All receptors come from a woman aged 80 or older with acute or convalescent COVID-19.

The V and J genes are TRBV28 and TRBJ1-3, with D uncertain. The CDR3 has 16 amino acids. With 5 bases removed from V and 0 bases from J, the gap between germline ends came to 14 bases. The germline CDR1 and CDR2 sequences are MDHEN and SYDVKM. The CDR3 bases are TGTGCCAGCAGTAGACTGGCGGGCGCCTCTGGAAACACCATATATTTT. It encodes CASSRLAGASGNTIYF. The full variable domain, with the rest looked up from reference TRBV28 and TRBJ1-3, is DVKVTQSSRYLVKRTGEKVFLECVQDMDHENMFWYRQDPGLGLRLIYFSYDVKMKEKGDIPEGYSVSREKKERFSLILESASTNQTSMYLCASSRLAGASGNTIYFGEGSWLTVV.

V and J are TRBV7-3 and TRBJ1-2; TRBD1 matches at 10 bases. The V and J ends lost 5 bases and 5 bases, in that order; junction bases with no gene match: 5. The germline CDR1 and CDR2 sequences are SGHTA and FQGTGA. CDR3 length: 14 residues. CDR3 residues: CASSPGDRGYGYTF. The CDR3 DNA sequence: TGTGCCAGCAGCCCAGGGGACAGGGGTTATGGCTACACCTTC.

This clone was seen a few times. The chain joins TRBV30 to TRBJ1-5, with 8 bases identical to TRBD1. Germline CDR1 reads GTSNPN; CDR2 reads SVGIG (reference sequence). After removal of 3 bases from V and 5 bases from J, the junction contained 9 bases not matched to a gene. The CDR3 consists of 15 residues. The CDR3, as DNA: TGTGCCTGGAGCCTTCGGGACAGGAGGGATCAGCCCCAGCATTTT. It is translated as CAWSLRDRRDQPQHF.

The V gene is TRBV7-9, the J gene TRBJ1-4; D is uncertain. Germline CDR1 reads SEHNR; CDR2 reads FQNEAQ (reference sequence). The V end was cut by 3 bases, the J end by 6 bases, with 17 bases between. The CDR3 is 16 residues long. The CDR3 DNA reads TGTGCCAGCAGCTTCGCCAATGACAACTGGGATGAAAAACTGTTTTTT. Translated, it gives CASSFANDNWDEKLFF.

V gene TRBV10-3 combines with J gene TRBJ2-1; 9 bases match TRBD2. The V gene's germline CDR1 is ENHRY and CDR2 SYGVKD. The CDR3 spans 17 residues. Trimming removed 4 bases from V and 12 bases from J; junction bases left unmatched: 19. The CDR3 DNA reads TGTGCCATCAGTGTTACCGGGACTAGCTGGACTTCCCTACGGCAGTTCTTC. As protein: CAISVTGTSWTSLRQFF.